The TCR beta chain under discussion was sequenced for a study of T-cell memory formation after mild COVID-19. This clonotype was observed a handful of times. Its antigen is undetermined. This CDR3 spans 15 amino acids. Germline loops: CDR1 SGHRS, CDR2 YFSETQ. Trimming cost V 3 bases and J 0 bases; bases outside gene matches: 4. 5'RACE, which relied on constant-segment primers, yielded TCR alpha and TCR beta cDNA libraries carrying sample barcodes and UMIs. TCRdb reprocessed the 5' RACE reads with MiXCR, giving one entry per CDR3 protein. The table records some 330,000 distinct CDR3 sequences, around 21% of them present only once. Study-wide findings and caveats: Clones that got smaller from day 15 to 85 had even CD4/CD8, while clones growing later tipped toward CD4+. Of the contracting clones, CD4+ ones lay mainly in CM and EM, and CD8+ ones in EMRA. Still unconfirmed is whether the second-wave clones peaking on day 37 recognized SARS-CoV-2.

This chain links TRBV5-1 with TRBJ1-1; TRBD1 matches at 8 bases. The clonotype originates from an adult woman who had mild COVID-19 (a few samples of this study predate the infection). Cell type and time point are not known. The specimen was PBMCs or a T cell subset sorted from them (not recorded which). The CDR3 coding sequence is TGCGCCAGCAGCTCAGGGGGCGTCCTGAACACTGAAGCTTTCTTT. This translates into CASSSGGVLNTEAFF.